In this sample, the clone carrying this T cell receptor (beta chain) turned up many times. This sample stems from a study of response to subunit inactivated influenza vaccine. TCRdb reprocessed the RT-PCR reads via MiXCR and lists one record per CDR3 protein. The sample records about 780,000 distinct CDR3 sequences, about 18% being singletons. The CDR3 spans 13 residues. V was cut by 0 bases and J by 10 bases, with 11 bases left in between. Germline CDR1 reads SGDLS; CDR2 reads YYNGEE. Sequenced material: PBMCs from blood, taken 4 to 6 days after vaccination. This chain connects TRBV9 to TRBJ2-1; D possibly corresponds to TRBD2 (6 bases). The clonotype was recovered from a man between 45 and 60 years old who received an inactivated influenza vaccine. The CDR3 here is CASSVDGRGEQFF. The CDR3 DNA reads TGTGCCAGCAGCGTAGACGGGAGAGGAGAGCAGTTCTTC.